The 23 T cell receptor beta chains below all came from one sample that was sequenced in a study of blood T cell repertoires in COVID-19 (dated by TCRdb to 2018 to 2020). Libraries were constructed by the immunoSEQ multiplex PCR assay. TCRdb took this table from immuneACCESS and kept in-frame rearrangements with V and J called. Such tables lack part of the clones; where checked against another copy, unresolved V genes explain under half of the gap, and the rest is unexplained. The table for this sample lists over 120,000 clones; 88% of them were counted only once. The ten biggest clones cover around 1.7% of the sample. The sequencing input was peripheral blood. The receptor source for this set is a woman aged 50 to 65 with acute or convalescent COVID-19.

The chain employs TRBV5-4 and TRBJ1-1; 7 positions match TRBD1. This CDR3 contains 13 residues. Germline V gives CDR1 SGHNT, CDR2 YYREEE (reference sequence). V lost 4 bases and J lost 10; bases outside the gene matches: 10. The CDR3 sequence is CASSAFKGAVAFF. The CDR3 coding sequence is TGTGCCAGCAGCGCGTTTAAGGGGGCTGTAGCTTTCTTT.

This chain links TRBV7-2 with TRBJ1-2; possibly TRBD1 for D (6 bases). The CDR3 is made up of 14 amino acids. V was trimmed by 1 base and J by 8 bases, leaving 14 bases between them. In germline, CDR1 is SGHTA, CDR2 FQGNSA. The CDR3 reads CASSLVAGADGYTF. The CDR3 coding sequence is TGTGCCAGCAGCTTAGTGGCGGGGGCAGACGGCTACACCTTC.

V gene TRBV3-1 (or the pseudogene TRBV3-2) combines with J gene TRBJ2-3; 14 bases fit TRBD2. The CDR3 sequence is 16 residues long. Trimming removed 4 bases from V and 3 bases from J; junction bases left unmatched: 3. The germline gives CDR1 LGHDT, CDR2 YNNKEL (reference sequence). CDR3: CASSLTSGGATDTQYF. As DNA, the CDR3 is TGTGCCAGCAGCCTGACTAGCGGGGGGGCAACAGATACGCAGTATTTT.

This clone was detected once. This chain links TRBV27 with TRBJ2-5; 9 bases match TRBD1. In germline, CDR1 is MNHEY, CDR2 SMNVEV (reference sequence). Losses at the gene ends were 2 bases for V and 2 bases for J; bases not matched to a gene: 6. This CDR3 has 16 residues. CDR3 in amino acids: CASSLMGQGRQETQYF. In nucleotides, the CDR3 is TGTGCCAGCAGTTTAATGGGACAGGGCAGGCAAGAGACCCAGTACTTC.

The chain carries TRBV19 and TRBJ2-1; the match to TRBD1 covers 7 bases. CDR3 length: 15 amino acids. The ends lost 5 bases at V and 4 bases at J; junction bases unmatched: 8. CDR1 is LNHDA, CDR2 SQIVND, per germline (reference sequence). Written as DNA, the CDR3 is TGTGCCAGTAGTGCAGCCGGGACAGATTACAATGAGCAGTTCTTC. This codes for CASSAAGTDYNEQFF. The complete variable domain, with remaining parts taken from reference TRBV19 and TRBJ2-1, reads DGGITQSPKYLFRKEGQNVTLSCEQNLNHDAMYWYRQDPGQGLRLIYYSQIVNDFQKGDIAEGYSVSREKKESFPLTVTSAQKNPTAFYLCASSAAGTDYNEQFFGPGTRLTVL.

The chain carries TRBV24-1 and TRBJ1-2, with 7 bases that match TRBD1. The germline gives CDR1 KGHDR, CDR2 SFDVKD. This CDR3 is 13 amino acids long. With 5 bases clipped from V and 3 bases from J, the junction kept 2 bases outside the gene matches. This CDR3 is CATSADRDYGYTF. The CDR3 DNA reads as TGTGCCACCAGTGCCGACAGGGACTATGGCTACACCTTC.

This chain joins TRBV27 and TRBJ1-5, with 11 bases identical to TRBD1. The germline CDR1 and CDR2 sequences are MNHEY and SMNVEV (reference sequence). The V and J ends lost 3 bases and 3 bases, in that order; junction bases with no gene match: 10. The CDR3 is made up of 18 amino acids. This chain's CDR3 is CASSFTLGTGGVNQPQHF. The CDR3 bases are TGTGCCAGCAGTTTTACGCTAGGGACAGGGGGTGTCAATCAGCCCCAGCATTTT.

V usage is TRBV19 and J usage is TRBJ2-1, with 7 positions matching TRBD1. V trimming: 5 bases; J trimming: 13 bases; junction bases outside the gene matches: 11. CDR3 size: 13 residues. Germline V CDR1 and CDR2: LNHDA, SQIVND (reference sequence). Here the CDR3 reads CASSGQTGLGQFF. CDR3 DNA: TGTGCCAGTAGTGGGCAGACAGGGTTGGGCCAGTTCTTC.

In DNA, the CDR3 is TGTGCCAGCAGTTTAGAGGACACGAACACTGAAGCTTTCTTT. This sequence encodes CASSLEDTNTEAFF. The rearrangement uses TRBV27 and TRBJ1-1; tentative D call: TRBD1 (5 bases). The germline CDR1 and CDR2 sequences are MNHEY and SMNVEV (reference sequence). The V and J ends lost 2 bases and 1 base respectively, with 8 bases between them. The CDR3 spans 14 residues.

The rearrangement uses TRBV5-1 and TRBJ1-4; TRBD1 aligns across 10 bases. The CDR3 has 14 residues. The trim removed 2 bases at V and 12 bases at J, leaving 7 bases unmatched. Germline values: CDR1 SGHRS, CDR2 YFSETQ. The CDR3 nucleotides read TGCGCCAGCAGCTTAACGACAGGGGGCGGGCAACTGTTTTTT. Translation gives CASSLTTGGGQLFF.

This clone has a single count. The chain joins TRBV19 to TRBJ1-4; TRBD1 aligns across 10 bases. The CDR3 covers 13 residues. Germline CDR1 is LNHDA and CDR2 is SQIVND (reference sequence). The V segment lost 3 bases and the J segment 8 bases; nucleotides outside the gene matches: 0. CDR3 in amino acids: CASSMGQGEKLFF. The CDR3 coding sequence is TGTGCCAGTAGTATGGGACAGGGGGAAAAACTGTTTTTT. Looking up the rest from reference TRBV19 and TRBJ1-4 gives the full variable domain: DGGITQSPKYLFRKEGQNVTLSCEQNLNHDAMYWYRQDPGQGLRLIYYSQIVNDFQKGDIAEGYSVSREKKESFPLTVTSAQKNPTAFYLCASSMGQGEKLFFGSGTQLSVL.

The chain employs TRBV6-1 and TRBJ2-5; D gene unclear. Germline V gives CDR1 MNHNS, CDR2 SASEGT. V was pared by 3 bases and J by 4 bases, with 9 bases between. The CDR3 loop spans 13 amino acids. CDR3 coding DNA: TGTGCCAGCAGTGAGTTATCCCGAGAGACCCAGTACTTC. It translates to CASSELSRETQYF.

This chain connects TRBV19 to TRBJ2-3; TRBD2 matches 8 bases. This CDR3 has 14 residues. The V and J ends lost 3 bases and 4 bases, in that order; junction bases with no gene match: 3. Germline CDR1 LNHDA, CDR2 SQIVND (reference sequence). Written as DNA, the CDR3 is TGTGCCAGTAGTATGGGCGGGGGGTCAGATACGCAGTATTTT. This encodes CASSMGGGSDTQYF.

The chain has TRBV11-1 and TRBJ2-7; 10 bases align to TRBD1. There are 13 residues in the CDR3. The germline gives CDR1 SGHAT, CDR2 FQDESV (reference sequence). Trimming cost V 3 bases and J 5 bases; bases outside gene matches: 1. The CDR3 sequence: CASSLGQGNEQYF. The CDR3 region has the DNA TGTGCCAGCAGCTTGGGACAGGGGAACGAGCAGTACTTC.

This sequence joins TRBV10-3 and TRBJ1-2, with D unclear. Germline CDR1 and CDR2: ENHRY and SYGVKD. The V and J ends lost 7 bases and 3 bases respectively, with 9 bases between them. This CDR3 is built from 12 residues. This CDR3 is CAINAGDYGYTF. DNA for the CDR3: TGTGCCATCAACGCAGGCGACTATGGCTACACCTTC.

This chain connects TRBV9 to TRBJ1-2; 9 bases agree with TRBD1. Germline V lookup: CDR1 SGDLS, CDR2 YYNGEE. There are 16 residues in the CDR3. After removal of 0 bases from V and 6 bases from J, the junction contained 9 bases not matched to a gene. CDR3 region: CASSVGGQGSTNGYTF. The CDR3, as DNA: TGTGCCAGCAGCGTAGGCGGACAGGGGAGTACCAATGGCTACACCTTC.

The chain combines TRBV7-8 with TRBJ2-1, with 7 bases lining up with TRBD1. The length of the CDR3 is 14 residues. In germline, CDR1 is SGHVS, CDR2 FQNEAQ. The junction had 6 bases not matched to a gene; V was cut back by 5 bases and J by 5 bases. CDR3 sequence (DNA): TGTGCCAGCAGCCCGGTTGGGACAGACAATGAGCAGTTCTTC. It codes for CASSPVGTDNEQFF.

This clone has just one count. This chain uses TRBV4-2 with TRBJ2-1; D is unresolved. This CDR3 contains 14 residues. Trimming cost V 0 bases and J 0 bases, with 3 bases left between them. CDR1 and CDR2 from the germline V gene are LGHNA and YNFKEQ. CDR3 DNA sequence: TGTGCCAGCAGCCAAGACTACTCCTACAATGAGCAGTTCTTC. Amino acids: CASSQDYSYNEQFF.

The V gene is TRBV20-1, the J gene TRBJ2-5; D gene unclear. CDR3 size: 10 residues. V shed 5 bases and J shed 2 bases, with 3 bases lying between them. CDR1 and CDR2 (germline): DFQATT, SNEGSKA (reference sequence). The CDR3 loop reads CSALQETQYF. The CDR3 coding sequence is TGCAGTGCTCTTCAAGAGACCCAGTACTTC.

The V call is TRBV16, the J call TRBJ1-4; 8 positions match TRBD1. The ends lost 4 bases at V and 4 bases at J; junction bases unmatched: 5. This CDR3 comprises 15 residues. The germline V gene has CDR1 KGHSY and CDR2 FQNENV. Here the CDR3 reads CASSPRTGNNEKLFF. CDR3 DNA sequence: TGTGCCAGCAGCCCGCGGACAGGGAATAATGAAAAACTGTTTTTT.

The chain couples TRBV2 to TRBJ2-5, with 7 bases fitting TRBD2. The germline CDR1 and CDR2 sequences are SNHLY and FYNNEI. After removal of 7 bases from V and 3 bases from J, the junction contained 14 bases not matched to a gene. The CDR3 runs to 16 residues. This chain's CDR3 is CASIPDWAGRKETQYF. In nucleotides, the CDR3 is TGTGCCAGCATCCCCGATTGGGCCGGGAGGAAAGAGACCCAGTACTTC. The variable domain in full, completed from reference TRBV2 and TRBJ2-5, reads EPEVTQTPSHQVTQMGQEVILRCVPISNHLYFYWYRQILGQKVEFLVSFYNNEISEKSEIFDDQFSVERPDGSNFTLKIRSTKLEDSAMYFCASIPDWAGRKETQYFGPGTRLLVL.

The rearrangement uses TRBV7-2 and TRBJ2-5; 8 bases match TRBD2. The germline CDR1 and CDR2 sequences are SGHTA and FQGNSA. The V and J ends lost 2 bases and 5 bases, in that order; junction bases with no gene match: 7. The CDR3 has 15 amino acids. The CDR3 nucleotides read TGTGCCAGCAGCTTACCCTTAGCGGGAATGGAGACCCAGTACTTC. This encodes CASSLPLAGMETQYF.

V gene TRBV6-6 combines with J gene TRBJ1-4; the match to TRBD1 covers 9 bases. V trimming: 6 bases; J trimming: 5 bases; junction bases outside the gene matches: 7. CDR3 length equals 15 residues. Germline values: CDR1 MNHNY, CDR2 SVGAGI (reference sequence). The CDR3 reads CASRGDRVRNEKLFF. The CDR3 DNA reads TGTGCCAGCAGAGGGGACAGGGTGAGGAATGAAAAACTGTTTTTT.